The 23 T cell receptor beta chains listed next were all sequenced from one sample in a study of blood T cell repertoires in COVID-19. Data came from immunoSEQ multiplex PCR; TCRdb stores just in-frame clones and leaves some out. The sample shows roughly 50,000 clones, over 70% of them seen only once. The specimen sequenced was peripheral blood. The receptors stem from a man aged 45-65 years with acute or convalescent COVID-19.

The chain employs TRBV2 and TRBJ1-6; TRBD1 might be the D (5 bases). Per the germline V gene, CDR1 is SNHLY and CDR2 is FYNNEI. The CDR3 sequence is 15 residues long. Deletions cut 2 bases from V and 7 bases from J, with 12 bases between. CDR3 in amino acids: CASSERGMENSPLHF. The CDR3 DNA reads TGTGCCAGCAGTGAACGGGGGATGGAGAATTCACCCCTCCACTTT.

The rearrangement links TRBV4-3 to TRBJ2-5; 8 bases fit TRBD2. The CDR3 loop spans 15 amino acids. Germline values: CDR1 LGHNA, CDR2 YSLEER. J was trimmed by 3 bases and V by 1 base; bases with no gene match: 4. CDR3: CASSQVAGGEETQYF. The CDR3 nucleotides are TGCGCCAGCAGCCAAGTCGCCGGGGGGGAAGAGACCCAGTACTTC.

The chain carries TRBV7-2 and TRBJ1-2; D is possibly TRBD1 (6 bases). V was cut by 5 bases and J by 2 bases, with 9 bases left in between. Germline V gives CDR1 SGHTA, CDR2 FQGNSA. The length of the CDR3 is 13 residues. The CDR3 loop reads CASSITGNYGYTF. The CDR3 DNA reads as TGTGCCAGCAGCATTACAGGGAACTATGGCTACACCTTC. Full variable domain (missing parts from reference TRBV7-2 and TRBJ1-2): GAGVSQSPSNKVTEKGKDVELRCDPISGHTALYWYRQSLGQGLEFLIYFQGNSAPDKSGLPSDRFSAERTGGSVSTLTIQRTQQEDSAVYLCASSITGNYGYTFGSGTRLTVV.

V is TRBV5-1 and J is TRBJ2-7; 9 nucleotides match TRBD1. The trim removed 4 bases at V and 7 bases at J, leaving 6 bases unmatched. CDR3 size: 13 residues. Per germline, CDR1 SGHRS and CDR2 YFSETQ. The CDR3 DNA reads as TGCGCCAGCAGCACGGGACAGGGTGGGGAGCAGTACTTC. As protein: CASSTGQGGEQYF.

This sequence joins TRBV4-3 and TRBJ1-1; no clear D. CDR1 and CDR2 from the germline V gene are LGHNA and YSLEER. The CDR3 consists of 14 residues. V was trimmed by 6 bases and J by 2 bases, leaving 13 bases between them. The CDR3 nucleotides read TGCGCCAGCAGTCAACAGCGTTTCAACACTGAAGCTTTCTTT. The encoded protein is CASSQQRFNTEAFF.

This sequence joins TRBV3-1 (or the pseudogene TRBV3-2) and TRBJ1-2; TRBD1 is a possible D gene (5 bases). This CDR3 has 15 amino acids. Per the germline V gene, CDR1 is LGHDT and CDR2 is YNNKEL (reference sequence). V was shortened by 0 bases and J by 4 bases, with 12 bases between the two germline ends. This CDR3 is CASSQDWGTFYGYTF. The CDR3 DNA reads TGTGCCAGCAGCCAAGATTGGGGGACTTTCTATGGCTACACCTTC.

This chain connects TRBV19 to TRBJ2-1; 8 bases agree with TRBD2. The CDR3 has 14 residues. J lost 5 bases, V lost 7 bases, and 7 bases had no gene match. Germline V CDR1 and CDR2: LNHDA, SQIVND (reference sequence). In nucleotides, the CDR3 is TGTGCCAGTAAGAGCGGGAGATTAGACAATGAGCAGTTCTTC. It yields the protein CASKSGRLDNEQFF.

This chain joins TRBV29-1 and TRBJ1-4; no clear D. The CDR3 extends over 13 amino acids. The germline gives CDR1 SQVTM, CDR2 ANQGSEA. The germline V and J ends were trimmed by 6 bases and 4 bases, with 12 bases remaining between them. The CDR3 spells CSVAGSLNEKLFF. The CDR3, as DNA: TGCAGCGTGGCCGGGTCCCTTAATGAAAAACTGTTTTTT.

This chain joins TRBV6-5 and TRBJ1-6, with 7 bases lining up with TRBD1. Trimming at V came to 3 bases and at J to 10 bases, leaving 6 bases not matched to a gene. Germline loops: CDR1 MNHEY, CDR2 SVGAGI. The CDR3 is made up of 14 amino acids. CDR3 in amino acids: CASSYRGGDSPLHF. DNA for the CDR3: TGTGCCAGCAGTTATAGAGGGGGCGACTCACCCCTCCACTTT.

In this sample, this clone turned up once. The CDR3 DNA is TGTGCCAGCAGCGCGGGACAGATAAACAATGAGCAGTTCTTC. Encoded protein: CASSAGQINNEQFF. This chain joins TRBV5-4 and TRBJ2-1; maybe TRBD1 (7 bases). This CDR3 has 14 amino acids. Germline assignment: CDR1 SGHNT and CDR2 YYREEE (reference sequence). The germline V and J ends were trimmed by 4 bases and 5 bases, with 13 bases remaining between them.

This chain connects TRBV5-6 to TRBJ2-7, with TRBD1 as a possible D gene (6 bases). The V gene lost 1 base and the J gene lost 2 bases, with 13 bases spanning the gap. Germline CDR1 SGHDT, CDR2 YYEEEE. The CDR3 runs 15 residues. The CDR3 reads CASSLQGPGAYEQYF. The CDR3 bases are TGTGCCAGCAGCTTGCAGGGGCCAGGGGCCTACGAGCAGTACTTC.

The V gene is TRBV18, the J gene TRBJ2-1; 7 bases line up with TRBD2. Germline V lookup: CDR1 KGHSH, CDR2 LQKENI. The ends lost 2 bases at V and 8 bases at J; junction bases unmatched: 9. This CDR3 region has 15 residues. DNA of the CDR3: TGTGCCAGCTCACCAGCGCCCAAGGCGGGAGATGAGCAGTTCTTC. Protein: CASSPAPKAGDEQFF.

V usage is TRBV4-1 and J usage is TRBJ1-6; D is ambiguous. The germline V gene encodes CDR1 MGHRA and CDR2 YSYEKL. Trimming cost V 1 base and J 9 bases, with 7 bases left between them. This CDR3 has 13 residues. The CDR3 loop reads CASSQAVFSPLHF. Written as DNA, the CDR3 is TGCGCCAGCAGCCAAGCGGTCTTTTCACCCCTCCACTTT.

V and J are TRBV13 and TRBJ2-5; TRBD1 agrees at 10 bases. This CDR3 has 15 residues. From germline, CDR1 is PRHDT and CDR2 FYEKMQ (reference sequence). V trimming: 5 bases; J trimming: 5 bases; junction bases outside the gene matches: 8. The CDR3 reads CASSPTTGGYETQYF. CDR3 DNA sequence: TGTGCCAGCAGCCCCACGACAGGGGGCTATGAGACCCAGTACTTC.

The chain carries TRBV19 and TRBJ2-1; 9 nucleotides agree with TRBD2. Germline V gene data show CDR1 as LNHDA and CDR2 as SQIVND (reference sequence). V was pared by 6 bases and J by 4 bases, with 10 bases of the junction left unmatched. This CDR3 spans 16 amino acids. In nucleotides, the CDR3 is TGTGCCAGTAGGGGAGTAGCGGGAGTACATTACAATGAGCAGTTCTTC. Protein: CASRGVAGVHYNEQFF.

This sequence joins TRBV15 and TRBJ1-4, with TRBD1 matching 7 bases. V lost 4 bases, J lost 7 bases, and 9 bases stayed unmatched. The CDR3 extends over 15 amino acids. CDR1 and CDR2 (germline): LNHNV, YYDKDF (reference sequence). DNA for the CDR3: TGTGCCACCAGCACCAACAGGGGTGAGGGTGAAAAACTGTTTTTT. Translated, it gives CATSTNRGEGEKLFF. Variable domain in full (rest from reference TRBV15 and TRBJ1-4): DAMVIQNPRYQVTQFGKPVTLSCSQTLNHNVMYWYQQKSSQAPKLLFHYYDKDFNNEADTPDNFQSRRPNTSFCFLDIRSPGLGDTAMYLCATSTNRGEGEKLFFGSGTQLSVL.

V is TRBV6-5 and J is TRBJ2-3; TRBD1 agrees at 7 bases. CDR3 length equals 15 residues. Germline V CDR1 and CDR2: MNHEY, SVGAGI. V gave up 1 base and J gave up 2 bases; unmatched junction bases: 3. CDR3 nucleotide sequence: TGTGCCAGCAGTTACTGGACAGGAAACACAGATACGCAGTATTTT. It is translated as CASSYWTGNTDTQYF.

The rearrangement links TRBV3-1 (or the pseudogene TRBV3-2) to TRBJ2-5; 9 nucleotides align to TRBD2. Trimming cost V 3 bases and J 5 bases; bases outside gene matches: 10. The CDR3 extends over 16 amino acids. Per germline, CDR1 LGHDT and CDR2 YNNKEL (reference sequence). CDR3 nucleotide sequence: TGTGCCAGCAGCCAGGCGACCGCCAGCGGGGGGGAGACCCAGTACTTC. Translated, it gives CASSQATASGGETQYF.

This clone showed up just once. The genes are TRBV19 and TRBJ2-3, with no clear D. The CDR3 has 17 amino acids. The V gene lost 5 bases and the J gene lost 4 bases, with 22 bases spanning the gap. Germline V lookup: CDR1 LNHDA, CDR2 SQIVND (reference sequence). CDR3 in DNA: TGTGCCAGTAGTCGCCGAGGCCCCCTAAATGGTCCAGATACGCAGTATTTT. Translating gives CASSRRGPLNGPDTQYF.

The rearrangement uses TRBV15 and TRBJ2-7, with D maybe TRBD2 (5 bases). CDR1 LNHNV and CDR2 YYDKDF come from the germline V gene (reference sequence). CDR3 size: 15 residues. Trimming stripped 0 bases from V and 0 bases from J, with 9 bases between. CDR3 in DNA: TGTGCCACCAGCAGAGATCCAGCGGTCTCCTACGAGCAGTACTTC. Amino acids: CATSRDPAVSYEQYF. The full variable domain, completed using reference TRBV15 and TRBJ2-7, is DAMVIQNPRYQVTQFGKPVTLSCSQTLNHNVMYWYQQKSSQAPKLLFHYYDKDFNNEADTPDNFQSRRPNTSFCFLDIRSPGLGDTAMYLCATSRDPAVSYEQYFGPGTRLTVT.

The rearrangement joins TRBV6-1 to TRBJ2-2; D gene uncertain. V lost 3 bases and J 1 base, leaving 12 bases between the germline ends. This CDR3 comprises 16 residues. Germline V lookup: CDR1 MNHNS, CDR2 SASEGT. The CDR3 nucleotides read TGTGCCAGCAGTGATATGAATCTATTGAACACCGGGGAGCTGTTTTTT. It encodes CASSDMNLLNTGELFF.

The V and J genes are TRBV5-4 and TRBJ1-2; D is undetermined. The CDR3 has 14 amino acids. The V gene lost 4 bases and the J gene lost 4 bases, with 14 bases spanning the gap. CDR1 is SGHNT and CDR2 is YYREEE in the germline V gene (reference sequence). The CDR3, as DNA: TGTGCCAGCAGCCCAGACTTAGTTAGCTATGGCTACACCTTC. Residues: CASSPDLVSYGYTF.

The chain has TRBV5-4 and TRBJ2-7; 7 positions match TRBD1. The CDR3 length is 15 residues. The germline CDR1 and CDR2 sequences are SGHNT and YYREEE (reference sequence). The V gene end was trimmed by 0 bases and the J gene end by 4 bases; junction bases not matched to a gene: 7. CDR3 nucleotides: TGTGCCAGCAGCTTGGGGCAGGGGGTTTCTTACGAGCAGTACTTC. Translated: CASSLGQGVSYEQYF.